The clone carrying this TCR beta chain was counted a single time. A second 7 to 11 cycle PCR used barcoded and J-beta primers. TCRdb redid the calling of the 5' RACE reads with MiXCR, one entry per CDR3 protein. The sample yields some 930,000 distinct CDR3 sequences, almost 30% seen once. J gave up 5 bases and V 5 bases, and 13 bases lay outside the gene matches. This CDR3 has 16 residues. Germline assignment: CDR1 DFQATT and CDR2 SNEGSKA (reference sequence). This specimen belongs to a study of blood T cells in healthy people across ages. This same sample was also taken into another study, of T cells of mothers and their children.

The receptor's source is a woman aged 35 to 49 in good health. Sequenced material: blood. The chain couples TRBV20-1 to TRBJ1-5; 9 bases map to TRBD1. CDR3 nucleotide sequence: TGCAGTGCTCTGGGGGACAGGGAAGGGACGGATCAGCCCCAGCATTTT. Amino acid sequence: CSALGDREGTDQPQHF.